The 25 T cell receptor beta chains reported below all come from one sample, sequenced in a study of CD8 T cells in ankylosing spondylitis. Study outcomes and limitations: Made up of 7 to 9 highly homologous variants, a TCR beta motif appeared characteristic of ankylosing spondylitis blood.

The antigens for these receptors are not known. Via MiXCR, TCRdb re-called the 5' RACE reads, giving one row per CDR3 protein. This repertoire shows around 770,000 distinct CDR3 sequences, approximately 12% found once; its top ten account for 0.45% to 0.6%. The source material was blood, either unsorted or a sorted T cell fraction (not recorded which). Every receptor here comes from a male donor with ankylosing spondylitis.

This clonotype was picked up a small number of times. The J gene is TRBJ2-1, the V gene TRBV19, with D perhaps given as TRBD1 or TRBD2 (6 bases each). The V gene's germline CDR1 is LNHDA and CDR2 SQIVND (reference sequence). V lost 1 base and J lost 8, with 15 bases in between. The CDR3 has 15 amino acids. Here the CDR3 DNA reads TGTGCCAGTAGTATAGCGGGGGCGTTGAGGGATGAGCAGTTCTTC. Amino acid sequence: CASSIAGALRDEQFF.

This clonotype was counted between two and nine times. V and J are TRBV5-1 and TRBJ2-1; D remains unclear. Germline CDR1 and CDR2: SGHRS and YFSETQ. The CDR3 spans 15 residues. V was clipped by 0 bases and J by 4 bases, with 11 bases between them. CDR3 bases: TGCGCCAGCAGCTTGGGGGTTCAGAGATACAATGAGCAGTTCTTC. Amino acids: CASSLGVQRYNEQFF.

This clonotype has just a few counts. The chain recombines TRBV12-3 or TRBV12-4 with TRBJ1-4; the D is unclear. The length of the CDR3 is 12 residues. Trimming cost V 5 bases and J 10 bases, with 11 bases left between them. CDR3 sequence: CASSASLGKLFF. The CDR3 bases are TGTGCCAGCAGTGCCTCCCTGGGAAAACTGTTTTTT.

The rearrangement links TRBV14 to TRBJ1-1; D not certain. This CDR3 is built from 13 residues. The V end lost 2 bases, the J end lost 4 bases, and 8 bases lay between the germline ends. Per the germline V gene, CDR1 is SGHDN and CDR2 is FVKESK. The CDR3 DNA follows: TGTGCCAGCAGCCAACCCTTCGGCACTGAAGCTTTCTTT. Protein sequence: CASSQPFGTEAFF.

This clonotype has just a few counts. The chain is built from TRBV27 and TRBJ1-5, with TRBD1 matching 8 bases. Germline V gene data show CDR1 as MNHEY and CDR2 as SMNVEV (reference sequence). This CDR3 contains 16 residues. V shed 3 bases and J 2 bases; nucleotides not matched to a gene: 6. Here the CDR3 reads CASSFGQGLGNQPQHF. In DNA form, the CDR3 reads TGTGCCAGCAGTTTCGGACAGGGTTTAGGCAATCAGCCCCAGCATTTT.

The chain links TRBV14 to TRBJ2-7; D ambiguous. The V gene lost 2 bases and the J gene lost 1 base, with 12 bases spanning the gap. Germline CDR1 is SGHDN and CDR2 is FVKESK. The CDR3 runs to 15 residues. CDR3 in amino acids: CASSQRWSGSYEQYF. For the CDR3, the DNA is TGTGCCAGCAGCCAACGTTGGTCGGGTTCCTACGAGCAGTACTTC.

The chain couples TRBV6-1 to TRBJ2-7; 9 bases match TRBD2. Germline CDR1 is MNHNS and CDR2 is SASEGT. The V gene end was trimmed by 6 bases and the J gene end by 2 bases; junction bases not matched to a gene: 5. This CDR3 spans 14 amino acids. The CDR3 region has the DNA TGTGCCAGCAGACGCGGGGGGGCTACCTACGAGCAGTACTTC. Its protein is CASRRGGATYEQYF.

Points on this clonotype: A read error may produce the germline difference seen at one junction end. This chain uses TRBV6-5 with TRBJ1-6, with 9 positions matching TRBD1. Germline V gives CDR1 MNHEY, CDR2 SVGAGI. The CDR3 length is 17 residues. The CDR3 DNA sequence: TGTGCCATCAGTTCCTCGAGCCGGGACAGGGAAACATCACCCCTCCACTTT. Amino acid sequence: CAISSSSRDRETSPLHF.

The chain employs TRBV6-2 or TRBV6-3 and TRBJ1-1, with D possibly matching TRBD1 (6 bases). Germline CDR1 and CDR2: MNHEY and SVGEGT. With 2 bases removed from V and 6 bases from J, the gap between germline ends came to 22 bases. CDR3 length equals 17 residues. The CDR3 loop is CASSYGRWSGEAAEAFF. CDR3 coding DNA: TGTGCCAGCAGTTACGGCCGGTGGTCAGGGGAGGCGGCTGAAGCTTTCTTT.

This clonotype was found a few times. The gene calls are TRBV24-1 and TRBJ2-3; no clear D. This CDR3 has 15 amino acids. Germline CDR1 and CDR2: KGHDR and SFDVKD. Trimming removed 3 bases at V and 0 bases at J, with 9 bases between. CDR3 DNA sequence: TGTGCCACCAGTGATGAGGTGGTTAGCACAGATACGCAGTATTTT. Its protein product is CATSDEVVSTDTQYF.

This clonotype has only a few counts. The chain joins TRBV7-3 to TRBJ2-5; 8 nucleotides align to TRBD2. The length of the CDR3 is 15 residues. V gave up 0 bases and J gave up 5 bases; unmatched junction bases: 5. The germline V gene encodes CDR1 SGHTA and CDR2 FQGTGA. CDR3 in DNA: TGTGCCAGCAGCTTAACCAGATCGGGGGGGGAGACCCAGTACTTC. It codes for CASSLTRSGGETQYF.

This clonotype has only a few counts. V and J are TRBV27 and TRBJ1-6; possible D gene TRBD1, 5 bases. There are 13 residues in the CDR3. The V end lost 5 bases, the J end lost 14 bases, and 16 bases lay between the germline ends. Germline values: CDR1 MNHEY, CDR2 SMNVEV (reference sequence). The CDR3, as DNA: TGTGCCAGCAGTCCCGGCGCAGGGAACACCCTCCACTTT. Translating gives CASSPGAGNTLHF.

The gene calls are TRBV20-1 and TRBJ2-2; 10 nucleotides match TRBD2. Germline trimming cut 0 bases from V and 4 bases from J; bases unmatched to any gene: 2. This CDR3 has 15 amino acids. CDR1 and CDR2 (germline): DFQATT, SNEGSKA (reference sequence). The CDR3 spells CSARDLAGATGELFF. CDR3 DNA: TGCAGTGCTAGAGATCTAGCGGGAGCCACCGGGGAGCTGTTTTTT.

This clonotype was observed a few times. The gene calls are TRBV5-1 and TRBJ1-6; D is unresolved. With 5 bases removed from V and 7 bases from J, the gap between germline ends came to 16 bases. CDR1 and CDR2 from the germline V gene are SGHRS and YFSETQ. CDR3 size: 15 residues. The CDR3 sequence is CASSSEASRNSPLHF. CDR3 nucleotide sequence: TGCGCCAGCAGTAGTGAAGCCTCAAGAAATTCACCCCTCCACTTT. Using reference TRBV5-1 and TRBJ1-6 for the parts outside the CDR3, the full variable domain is KAGVTQTPRYLIKTRGQQVTLSCSPISGHRSVSWYQQTPGQGLQFLFEYFSETQRNKGNFPGRFSGRQFSNSRSEMNVSTLELGDSALYLCASSSEASRNSPLHFGNGTRLTVT.

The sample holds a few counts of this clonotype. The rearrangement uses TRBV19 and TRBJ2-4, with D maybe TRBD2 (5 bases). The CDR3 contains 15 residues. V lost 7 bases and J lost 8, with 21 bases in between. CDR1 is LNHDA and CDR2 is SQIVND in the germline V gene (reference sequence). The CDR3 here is CASTLRPYPGDIQYF. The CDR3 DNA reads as TGTGCCAGTACATTGCGTCCCTACCCCGGGGACATTCAGTACTTC.

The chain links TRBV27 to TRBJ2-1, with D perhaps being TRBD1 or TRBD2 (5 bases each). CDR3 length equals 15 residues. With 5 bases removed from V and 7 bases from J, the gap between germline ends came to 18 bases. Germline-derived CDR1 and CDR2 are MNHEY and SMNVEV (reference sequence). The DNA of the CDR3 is TGTGCCAGCAGTCCTAGCTTATTACAGGAGAATGAGCAGTTCTTC. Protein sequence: CASSPSLLQENEQFF.

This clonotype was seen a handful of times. CDR3 in DNA: TGTGCCAGCTCCCACCGGGACAGGGGGCCCTTTAGCTCCTACGAGCAGTACTTC. Amino acids: CASSHRDRGPFSSYEQYF. V is TRBV18 and J is TRBJ2-7; TRBD1 matches 12 bases. The germline CDR1 and CDR2 sequences are KGHSH and LQKENI. The CDR3 has 18 amino acids. The V and J ends lost 6 bases and 0 bases, in that order; junction bases with no gene match: 12.

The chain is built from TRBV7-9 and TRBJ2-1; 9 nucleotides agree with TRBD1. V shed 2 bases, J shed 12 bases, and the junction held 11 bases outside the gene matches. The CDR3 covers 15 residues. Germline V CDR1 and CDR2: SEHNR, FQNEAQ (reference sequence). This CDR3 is CASSLTGTGSGGQFF. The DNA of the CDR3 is TGTGCCAGCAGCTTAACCGGGACAGGGTCAGGAGGGCAGTTCTTC.

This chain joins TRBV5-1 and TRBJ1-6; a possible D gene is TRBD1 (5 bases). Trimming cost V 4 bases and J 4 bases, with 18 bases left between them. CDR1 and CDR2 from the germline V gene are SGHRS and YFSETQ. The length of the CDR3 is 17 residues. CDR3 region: CASSVEPTGTYNSPLHF. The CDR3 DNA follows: TGCGCCAGCAGCGTCGAACCAACCGGGACGTATAATTCACCCCTCCACTTT.

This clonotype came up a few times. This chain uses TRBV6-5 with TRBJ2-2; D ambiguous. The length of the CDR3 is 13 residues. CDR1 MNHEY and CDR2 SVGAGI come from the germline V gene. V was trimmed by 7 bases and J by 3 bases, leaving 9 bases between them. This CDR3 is CASMLQYTGELFF. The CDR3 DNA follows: TGTGCCAGCATGTTACAGTACACCGGGGAGCTGTTTTTT.

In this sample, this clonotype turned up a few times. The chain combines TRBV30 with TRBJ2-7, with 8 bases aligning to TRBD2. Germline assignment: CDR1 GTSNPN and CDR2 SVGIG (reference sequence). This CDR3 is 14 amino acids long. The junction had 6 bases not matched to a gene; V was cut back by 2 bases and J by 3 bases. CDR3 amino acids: CAWSPGGGYYEQYF. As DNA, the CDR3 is TGTGCCTGGAGTCCGGGAGGGGGATACTACGAGCAGTACTTC. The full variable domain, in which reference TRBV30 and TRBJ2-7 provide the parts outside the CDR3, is SQTIHQWPATLVQPVGSPLSLECTVEGTSNPNLYWYRQAAGRGLQLLFYSVGIGQISSEVPQNLSASRPQDRQFILSSKKLLLSDSGFYLCAWSPGGGYYEQYFGPGTRLTVT.

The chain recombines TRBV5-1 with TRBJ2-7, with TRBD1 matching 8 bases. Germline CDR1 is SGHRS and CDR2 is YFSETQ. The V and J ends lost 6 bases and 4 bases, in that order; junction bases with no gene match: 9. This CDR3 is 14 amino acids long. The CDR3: CASNRGIPQYEQYF. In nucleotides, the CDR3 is TGCGCCAGCAACAGGGGGATTCCTCAATACGAGCAGTACTTC.

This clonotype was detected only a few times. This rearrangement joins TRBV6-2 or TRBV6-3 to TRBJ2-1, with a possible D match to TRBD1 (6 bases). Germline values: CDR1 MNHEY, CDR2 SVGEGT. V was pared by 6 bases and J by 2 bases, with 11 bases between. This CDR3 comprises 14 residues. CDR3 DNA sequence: TGTGCCAGCAGGGAGGACAGTACCTACAATGAGCAGTTCTTC. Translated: CASREDSTYNEQFF.

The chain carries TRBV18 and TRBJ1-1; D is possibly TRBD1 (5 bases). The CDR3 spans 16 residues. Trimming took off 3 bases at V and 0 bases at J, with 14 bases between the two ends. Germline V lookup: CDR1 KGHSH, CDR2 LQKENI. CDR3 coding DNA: TGTGCCAGCTCACCTTATAGAGACAGCTTGAACACTGAAGCTTTCTTT. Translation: CASSPYRDSLNTEAFF.

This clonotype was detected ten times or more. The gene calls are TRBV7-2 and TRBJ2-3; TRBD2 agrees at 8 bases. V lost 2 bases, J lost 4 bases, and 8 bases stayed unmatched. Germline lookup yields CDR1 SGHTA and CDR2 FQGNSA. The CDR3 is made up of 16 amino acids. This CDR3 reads CASSLKLAGKADTQYF. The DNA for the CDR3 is TGTGCCAGCAGCTTAAAGTTAGCGGGAAAGGCAGATACGCAGTATTTT.